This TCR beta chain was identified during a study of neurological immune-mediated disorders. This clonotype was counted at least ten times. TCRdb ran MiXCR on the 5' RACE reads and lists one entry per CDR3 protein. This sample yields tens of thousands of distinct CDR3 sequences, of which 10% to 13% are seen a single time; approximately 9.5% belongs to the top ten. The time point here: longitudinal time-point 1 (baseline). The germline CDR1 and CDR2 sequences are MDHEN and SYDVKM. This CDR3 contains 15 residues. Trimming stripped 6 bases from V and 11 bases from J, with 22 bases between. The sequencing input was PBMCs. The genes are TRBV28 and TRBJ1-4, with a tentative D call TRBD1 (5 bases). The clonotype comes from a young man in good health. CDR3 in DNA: TGTGCCAGCAGCTCATCCTCCGGGACGGAAGGGAAACTGTTTTTT. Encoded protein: CASSSSSGTEGKLFF.